These 20 T cell receptor beta chains were sequenced from one sample in a study of blood T cells in healthy people across ages. With a J-beta primer mix and a sample-barcoded 5' primer, a second PCR ran about 7 to 12 cycles. TCRdb analysed the 5' RACE reads with MiXCR anew, one entry per CDR3 protein. The sample records over 950,000 distinct CDR3 sequences, about two fifths being singletons. The sequenced sample consisted of blood. The receptors shown here come from a man between 18 and 29 years old in good health.

V and J are TRBV28 and TRBJ1-6, with unresolved D. Trimming shortened V by 7 bases and J by 6 bases, and 10 bases separated the two germline ends. The germline V gene encodes CDR1 MDHEN and CDR2 SYDVKM. This CDR3 comprises 13 residues. CDR3 region: CASTRMGNSPLHF. The DNA for the CDR3 is TGTGCCAGCACGAGAATGGGTAATTCACCCCTCCACTTT.

This clonotype has just a few counts. CDR3 DNA: TGCAGTGCTAGAGAGTTGGCAGGGCGGAACACTGAAGCTTTCTTT. This translates into CSARELAGRNTEAFF. This rearrangement joins TRBV20-1 to TRBJ1-1; maybe TRBD1 (5 bases). Germline values: CDR1 DFQATT, CDR2 SNEGSKA (reference sequence). The CDR3 is 15 residues long. Trimming stripped 0 bases from V and 1 base from J, with 12 bases between.

V usage is TRBV10-3 and J usage is TRBJ2-1; 12 bases line up with TRBD2. The CDR3 is 14 amino acids. Losses at the gene ends were 6 bases for V and 8 bases for J; bases not matched to a gene: 5. Germline V gives CDR1 ENHRY, CDR2 SYGVKD. Written as DNA, the CDR3 is TGTGCCATCAGCCTAGCGGGGGGGGAAGATGAGCAGTTCTTC. It translates to CAISLAGGEDEQFF.

V gene TRBV9 combines with J gene TRBJ1-1; the D is unclear. V was clipped by 3 bases and J by 1 base, with 13 bases between them. Germline CDR1 is SGDLS and CDR2 is YYNGEE. The CDR3 loop spans 15 amino acids. CDR3 DNA sequence: TGTGCCAGCAGCGAGGAAGGACGGAAGAACACTGAAGCTTTCTTT. Translating gives CASSEEGRKNTEAFF.

V gene TRBV27 combines with J gene TRBJ2-1, with D hard to call. The V gene's germline CDR1 is MNHEY and CDR2 SMNVEV (reference sequence). CDR3 size: 14 residues. The V and J ends lost 7 bases and 0 bases respectively, with 10 bases between them. The CDR3 loop is CASKSASSYNEQFF. The CDR3 coding sequence is TGTGCCAGCAAGAGCGCCAGCTCCTACAATGAGCAGTTCTTC.

The chain is built from TRBV6-2 or TRBV6-3 and TRBJ2-5, with D uncertain. V lost 9 bases and J lost 1, with 12 bases in between. CDR3 length: 13 amino acids. CDR1 is MNHEY, CDR2 SVGEGT, per germline. CDR3 in amino acids: CASQEASQETQYF. The DNA of the CDR3 is TGTGCCAGTCAAGAAGCAAGCCAAGAGACCCAGTACTTC.

A few counts support this clonotype. The CDR3 here is CASSLGLTMYQETQYF. In DNA form, the CDR3 reads TGTGCCAGCAGTCTCGGACTGACCATGTACCAAGAGACCCAGTACTTC. The chain combines TRBV28 with TRBJ2-5, with D maybe TRBD2 (5 bases). V shed 5 bases and J shed 0 bases, with 16 bases lying between them. Germline CDR1 is MDHEN and CDR2 is SYDVKM. CDR3 length equals 16 residues.

Points on this clonotype: The junction and the germline gene differ at one end; a read error may be behind it. The chain employs TRBV25-1 and TRBJ1-5; 9 bases line up with TRBD1. The germline V gene has CDR1 MGHDK and CDR2 SYGVNS. The CDR3 has 13 residues. CDR3 protein: CAGSAPGTGLQHF. In DNA, the CDR3 is TGTGCCGGCAGTGCCCCCGGGACAGGGTTACAGCATTTT.

V gene TRBV12-3 or TRBV12-4 combines with J gene TRBJ1-1; tentative D call: TRBD1 (5 bases). V lost 5 bases, J lost 2 bases, and 9 bases lay in between. The CDR3 is 13 amino acids. The CDR3 region has the DNA TGTGCCAGCAGTGGGGACGGAAACACTGAAGCTTTCTTT. Protein sequence: CASSGDGNTEAFF.

This clonotype was observed a few times. This chain links TRBV20-1 with TRBJ2-7; TRBD2 matches 8 bases. V trimming: 6 bases; J trimming: 4 bases; junction bases outside the gene matches: 8. This CDR3 spans 13 amino acids. Germline CDR1 reads DFQATT; CDR2 reads SNEGSKA (reference sequence). This CDR3 is CSAPRSGGYEQYF. CDR3 nucleotides: TGCAGTGCCCCGAGGAGCGGGGGTTACGAGCAGTACTTC.

This clonotype turned up a few times. The chain recombines TRBV3-1 with TRBJ2-7; 8 bases map to TRBD1. Germline V gene lookup returns CDR1 LGHDT and CDR2 YNNKEL (reference sequence). V was clipped by 0 bases and J by 11 bases; unmatched bases: 6. The CDR3 covers 13 residues. The CDR3 DNA reads TGTGCCAGCAGCCAAGATCGGTTGACAGGGGAGTACTTC. Translated, it gives CASSQDRLTGEYF.

This clonotype was seen a few times. The CDR3 region has the DNA TGTGCCAGTAGAGGCACAGGGGGGGGCAATCAGCCCCAGCATTTT. It encodes CASRGTGGGNQPQHF. This chain joins TRBV19 and TRBJ1-5; the match to TRBD1 covers 8 bases. Germline V CDR1 and CDR2: LNHDA, SQIVND (reference sequence). The CDR3 runs to 15 residues. The trim removed 6 bases at V and 2 bases at J, leaving 6 bases unmatched.

This chain links TRBV21-1 with TRBJ1-2. TRBV21-1 is shown as a pseudogene. CDR3 length equals 15 residues. CDR3 loop: CASSKGGRAYYGYTF. The CDR3 DNA is TGTGCCAGCAGCAAAGGTGGCAGGGCGTACTATGGCTACACCTTC.

The gene calls are TRBV7-2 and TRBJ1-1, with TRBD1 matching 12 bases. The CDR3 is 17 amino acids. Per germline, CDR1 SGHTA and CDR2 FQGNSA. Trimming took 2 bases from V and 3 from J; bases not matched to a gene: 7. The CDR3: CASSLYGTGGAHTEAFF. The CDR3 DNA reads as TGTGCCAGCAGCTTATACGGGACAGGGGGCGCGCACACTGAAGCTTTCTTT. The full variable domain, completed using reference TRBV7-2 and TRBJ1-1, is GAGVSQSPSNKVTEKGKDVELRCDPISGHTALYWYRQSLGQGLEFLIYFQGNSAPDKSGLPSDRFSAERTGGSVSTLTIQRTQQEDSAVYLCASSLYGTGGAHTEAFFGQGTRLTVV.

This clonotype was seen once. This chain uses TRBV20-1 with TRBJ2-5; 9 nucleotides align to TRBD2. The CDR3 consists of 13 residues. V gave up 3 bases and J gave up 3 bases; unmatched junction bases: 2. CDR1 is DFQATT, CDR2 SNEGSKA, per germline (reference sequence). In DNA form, the CDR3 reads TGCAGTGCTAGCCGACTAGCGGAAGAGACCCAGTACTTC. This translates into CSASRLAEETQYF.

Note on this clonotype: A much larger clone sits a single nucleotide away, making a read error possible. J is TRBJ2-3 and V is TRBV2; D unresolved. V lost 4 bases to trimming and J lost 6 bases, with 5 bases between them. CDR3 length: 11 amino acids. CDR1 SNHLY and CDR2 FYNNEI come from the germline V gene. The CDR3 DNA reads TGTGCCAGCAGTGCGGAGGATACGCAGTATTTT. It encodes CASSAEDTQYF.

This clonotype has ten or more counts. The V and J genes are TRBV20-1 and TRBJ1-2, with no clear D. Germline values: CDR1 DFQATT, CDR2 SNEGSKA (reference sequence). V dropped 1 base and J dropped 8 bases, with 5 bases sitting between them. The CDR3 contains 10 residues. CDR3 sequence reads: CSARGRGYTF. The CDR3 DNA reads as TGCAGTGCTAGAGGAAGGGGCTACACCTTC.

This clonotype has just a few counts. This chain links TRBV29-1 with TRBJ1-2, with unresolved D. V lost 6 bases and J 1 base, leaving 9 bases between the germline ends. Germline V gene sequence: CDR1 SQVTM, CDR2 ANQGSEA. CDR3 length: 12 amino acids. The DNA for the CDR3 is TGCAGCGTCCTTTTGGATAACTATGGCTACACCTTC. It encodes CSVLLDNYGYTF.

This sequence joins TRBV4-2 and TRBJ2-5; 10 nucleotides line up with TRBD2. The CDR3 loop spans 19 amino acids. J was trimmed by 4 bases and V by 0 bases; bases with no gene match: 14. Germline lookup yields CDR1 LGHNA and CDR2 YNFKEQ. The CDR3 spells CASSQDSPLSGGHRETQYF. DNA of the CDR3: TGTGCCAGCAGCCAAGATTCCCCTCTTAGCGGGGGGCATCGAGAGACCCAGTACTTC.

The V call is TRBV7-2, the J call TRBJ2-7, with 8 positions matching TRBD2. From germline, CDR1 is SGHTA and CDR2 FQGNSA. The CDR3 runs 15 residues. With V trimmed by 3 bases and J by 2 bases, 6 bases remained unmatched. The CDR3 region is CASSFSGVSTYEQYF. CDR3 nucleotides: TGTGCCAGCAGCTTTAGCGGGGTATCAACCTACGAGCAGTACTTC.